This TCR beta chain was profiled in a study of T cell repertoires in aging, cancer and after chemotherapy. Study-wide context: Six age groups, ranging from 30 or younger to 70 or older, included the donors.

Amplification of TCR beta used genomic DNA extracted from peripheral blood. TRB rearrangements spanning V, D and J were amplified using mixed TRB-A/B primers. A single record per CDR3 protein comes from TCRdb applying MiXCR to the multiplex PCR reads. The sample includes roughly 2,200 distinct CDR3 sequences, 20% to 30% of them seen just once. This CDR3 is 15 amino acids long. The V and J ends lost 5 bases and 1 base, in that order; junction bases with no gene match: 3. The V gene's germline CDR1 is LNHDA and CDR2 SQIVND (reference sequence). Within the sample, this clonotype is large. Sequenced input: blood. The receptor's source is a human donor with a solid tumor. The chain has TRBV19 and TRBJ2-3; 10 nucleotides align to TRBD1. This CDR3 reads CASSEDRGGTDTQYF. DNA of the CDR3: TGTGCCAGTAGTGAGGACAGGGGGGGCACAGATACGCAGTATTTT.